Each of the 15 T cell receptor beta chains below was sequenced from the same sample in a study of response to subunit inactivated influenza vaccine. Each CDR3 protein gets one entry after TCRdb re-called the RT-PCR reads with MiXCR. The sample records just under 550,000 distinct CDR3 sequences, around 21% being singletons. The data also belong to a second study, concerning T cells expressing NK-cell markers. That study adds: TCR beta cDNA was made by 5'RACE template switching with UMIs.

The sample was CD4+ T cells sorted from PBMCs, taken about 12 days after vaccination. The receptors derive from a man aged 45 to 65 who received an inactivated influenza vaccine.

In this sample, this clonotype turned up once. The chain couples TRBV10-3 to TRBJ1-1; 7 positions match TRBD1. The V gene end was trimmed by 1 base and the J gene end by 0 bases; junction bases not matched to a gene: 2. CDR3 length: 15 residues. Per germline, CDR1 ENHRY and CDR2 SYGVKD. DNA of the CDR3: TGTGCCATCAGTGAGTGGGGACAGTTGAACACTGAAGCTTTCTTT. Translating it yields CAISEWGQLNTEAFF.

The table lists this clonotype with a few counts. The chain uses TRBV10-3 and TRBJ2-1, with 7 bases lining up with TRBD2. The CDR3 runs to 16 residues. From germline, CDR1 is ENHRY and CDR2 SYGVKD. The J segment lost 7 bases and the V segment lost 4 bases, leaving 13 bases of the junction unmatched. The CDR3 loop reads CAISALGLDRRNEQFF. The CDR3 DNA is TGTGCCATCAGTGCCCTAGGACTAGATAGGCGAAATGAGCAGTTCTTC.

This clonotype was counted between two and nine times. V is TRBV4-1 and J is TRBJ2-5; TRBD1 matches at 8 bases. The CDR3 consists of 15 residues. V shed 1 base and J 1 base; nucleotides not matched to a gene: 2. The germline V gene encodes CDR1 MGHRA and CDR2 YSYEKL. The CDR3 region has the DNA TGCGCCAGCAGCCAAGGGACAGGGCGCCAAGAGACCCAGTACTTC. It yields the protein CASSQGTGRQETQYF.

This clonotype was detected only once. V gene TRBV4-1 combines with J gene TRBJ2-6; 12 nucleotides align to TRBD2. Germline assignment: CDR1 MGHRA and CDR2 YSYEKL. CDR3 size: 18 residues. V trimming: 7 bases; J trimming: 0 bases; junction bases outside the gene matches: 7. As DNA, the CDR3 is TGCGCCAGCAATCCGGGACTAGCGGGTCCCTCTGGGGCCAACGTCCTGACTTTC. Its protein product is CASNPGLAGPSGANVLTF.

The rearrangement joins TRBV6-1 to TRBJ2-3; 7 bases map to TRBD1. CDR3 length equals 15 residues. The germline V gene encodes CDR1 MNHNS and CDR2 SASEGT. The V segment lost 6 bases and the J segment 1 base; nucleotides outside the gene matches: 7. In nucleotides, the CDR3 is TGTGCCAGCAGCCGTCCAGGGGGTCGCACAGATACGCAGTATTTT. Translation: CASSRPGGRTDTQYF.

The chain combines TRBV5-1 with TRBJ2-5; 8 positions match TRBD1. The ends lost 6 bases at V and 1 base at J; junction bases unmatched: 8. CDR3 length: 15 residues. CDR1 is SGHRS and CDR2 is YFSETQ in the germline V gene. CDR3 nucleotide sequence: TGCGCCAGCATGAGGGGACAGGCCGCCCAAGAGACCCAGTACTTC. The encoded protein is CASMRGQAAQETQYF.

CDR3 sequence reads: CASVGRQERETQYF. The CDR3, as DNA: TGTGCCAGCGTAGGGCGGCAGGAGAGAGAGACCCAGTACTTC. The gene calls are TRBV28 and TRBJ2-5; the D is unclear. Germline V gives CDR1 MDHEN, CDR2 SYDVKM. The germline V and J ends were trimmed by 8 bases and 4 bases, with 17 bases remaining between them. The CDR3 has 14 amino acids.

This sequence joins TRBV12-3 or TRBV12-4 and TRBJ2-4, with D possibly being TRBD1 (6 bases). V lost 6 bases and J lost 4, with 10 bases in between. This CDR3 comprises 13 residues. The CDR3 sequence: CASRAGTKNIQYF. In nucleotides, the CDR3 is TGTGCCAGCAGGGCCGGGACAAAAAACATTCAGTACTTC.

This clonotype appeared a few times. The chain carries TRBV9 and TRBJ2-1; TRBD2 might be the D (5 bases). Germline V gene lookup returns CDR1 SGDLS and CDR2 YYNGEE. The germline V and J ends were trimmed by 2 bases and 0 bases, with 9 bases remaining between them. This CDR3 region has 15 residues. CDR3 in amino acids: CASSVGGRSYNEQFF. CDR3 nucleotides: TGTGCCAGCAGCGTCGGAGGCCGCTCCTACAATGAGCAGTTCTTC.

This clonotype appeared many times. This chain links TRBV18 with TRBJ2-5, with no clear D. This CDR3 region has 12 residues. Between the trimmed V and J ends, which lost 2 bases and 3 bases, there was a span of 4 bases. In germline, CDR1 is KGHSH, CDR2 LQKENI. DNA for the CDR3: TGTGCCAGCTCACCATTCAAAGAGACCCAGTACTTC. This translates into CASSPFKETQYF. Supplemented by reference TRBV18 and TRBJ2-5, the full variable domain reads NAGVMQNPRHLVRRRGQEARLRCSPMKGHSHVYWYRQLPEEGLKFMVYLQKENIIDESGMPKERFSAEFPKEGPSILRIQQVVRGDSAAYFCASSPFKETQYFGPGTRLLVL.

This rearrangement joins TRBV19 to TRBJ2-1; D not certain. Germline assignment: CDR1 LNHDA and CDR2 SQIVND (reference sequence). V was shortened by 1 base and J by 6 bases, with 13 bases between the two germline ends. This CDR3 has 15 residues. CDR3: CASSIGQVESNEQFF. DNA of the CDR3: TGTGCCAGTAGTATAGGGCAGGTGGAGAGCAATGAGCAGTTCTTC.

This clonotype was counted only a few times. The CDR3 DNA reads as TGTGCCAGCAGCTTAGGGCCACCCTATAGCAATCAGCCCCAGCATTTT. Translation: CASSLGPPYSNQPQHF. The chain links TRBV7-6 to TRBJ1-5; D gene uncertain. The V and J ends lost 1 base and 0 bases respectively, with 10 bases between them. The CDR3 totals 16 residues. Per germline, CDR1 SGHVS and CDR2 FNYEAQ.

This clonotype was observed many times. This chain links TRBV29-1 with TRBJ2-1, with TRBD1 as a possible D gene (5 bases). Deletions cut 1 base from V and 8 bases from J, with 12 bases between. Germline V gene data show CDR1 as SQVTM and CDR2 as ANQGSEA. The CDR3 loop spans 13 amino acids. In DNA form, the CDR3 reads TGCAGCGTTGAAGGCAGGGTCTGGGATGAGCAGTTCTTC. Its protein product is CSVEGRVWDEQFF.

This clonotype was recorded once. The chain is built from TRBV20-1 and TRBJ2-5, with 9 bases matching TRBD2. The J segment lost 4 bases and the V segment lost 4 bases, leaving 7 bases of the junction unmatched. The CDR3 runs 14 residues. Germline V gives CDR1 DFQATT, CDR2 SNEGSKA (reference sequence). CDR3 sequence: CSATTGLAGETQYF. CDR3 DNA: TGCAGTGCTACCACGGGACTAGCAGGAGAGACCCAGTACTTC.

In this sample, this clonotype turned up many times. This chain uses TRBV5-1 with TRBJ2-1, with 8 bases lining up with TRBD2. The CDR3 sequence is 14 residues long. Losses at the gene ends were 2 bases for V and 8 bases for J; bases not matched to a gene: 6. CDR1 and CDR2 from the germline V gene are SGHRS and YFSETQ. The CDR3 region has the DNA TGCGCCAGCAGCTTAGAGCGGGGGACGGATGAGCAGTTCTTC. Translation: CASSLERGTDEQFF.